This T cell receptor (beta chain) was sequenced during a study of T cell responses to AZD1222 COVID-19 vaccine. Findings of the study overall: Following two doses of AZD1222, Spike-specific TCR breadth and depth rose. There were repertoire samples only from the period after the peak T cell response. Seropositive AZD1222 recipients at baseline numbered only five or six.

Samples with a second dose at about 4 or about 12 weeks were pooled together. On this clone itself: Its specificity is unknown.

The germline V gene has CDR1 SGHTA and CDR2 FQGNSA. The CDR3 length is 18 residues. V lost 5 bases to trimming and J lost 3 bases, with 25 bases between them. TCRdb's copy holds only in-frame clones and misses some; the assay was immunoSEQ multiplex PCR. The top ten hold approximately 1.3% of the sample, which has tens of thousands of clones, about four fifths seen once. Sequences were derived from peripheral blood, sampled 28 days after the second AZD1222 dose. This clonotype was sampled from an adult who received the AZD1222 COVID-19 vaccine. The V and J genes are TRBV7-2 and TRBJ1-2, with D perhaps TRBD1 (5 bases). Here the CDR3 DNA reads TGTGCCAGCAGCCCGGGGAGCCAGGGTTATATGATCCACTATGGCTACACCTTC. Amino acids: CASSPGSQGYMIHYGYTF.